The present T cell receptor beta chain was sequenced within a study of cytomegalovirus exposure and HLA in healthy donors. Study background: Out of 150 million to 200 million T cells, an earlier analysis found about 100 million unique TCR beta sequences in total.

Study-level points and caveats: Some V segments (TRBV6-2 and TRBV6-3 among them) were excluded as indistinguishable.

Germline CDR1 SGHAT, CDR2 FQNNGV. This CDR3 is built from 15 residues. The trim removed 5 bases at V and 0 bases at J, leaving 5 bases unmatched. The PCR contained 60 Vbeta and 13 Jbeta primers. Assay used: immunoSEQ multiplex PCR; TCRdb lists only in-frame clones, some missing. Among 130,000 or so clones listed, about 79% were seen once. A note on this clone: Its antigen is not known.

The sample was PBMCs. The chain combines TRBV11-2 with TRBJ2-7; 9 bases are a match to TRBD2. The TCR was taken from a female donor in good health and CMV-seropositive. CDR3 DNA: TGTGCCAGCAGCGACCCGGGACTAGCCTCCTACGAGCAGTACTTC. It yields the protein CASSDPGLASYEQYF.